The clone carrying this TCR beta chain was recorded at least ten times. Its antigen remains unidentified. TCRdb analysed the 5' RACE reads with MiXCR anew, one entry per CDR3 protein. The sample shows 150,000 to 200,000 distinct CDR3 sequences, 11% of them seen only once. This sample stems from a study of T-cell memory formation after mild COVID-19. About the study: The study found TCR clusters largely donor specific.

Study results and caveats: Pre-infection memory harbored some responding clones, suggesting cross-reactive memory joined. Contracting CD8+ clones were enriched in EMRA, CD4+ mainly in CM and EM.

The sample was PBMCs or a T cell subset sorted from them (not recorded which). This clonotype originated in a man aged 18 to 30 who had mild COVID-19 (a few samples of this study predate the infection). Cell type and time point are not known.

The CDR3 DNA is TGTGCCAGCAGCCGCCTAGGGGTTGGGGAAAAACTGTTTTTT. Its protein is CASSRLGVGEKLFF. This chain connects TRBV7-9 to TRBJ1-4, with TRBD1 as a possible D gene (5 bases). The length of the CDR3 is 14 residues. Trimming took 5 bases from V and 8 from J, leaving 15 bases between them. Germline values: CDR1 SEHNR, CDR2 FQNEAQ (reference sequence).